Each of the 26 T cell receptor beta chains below was sequenced from the same sample in a study of cytomegalovirus exposure and HLA in healthy donors. It was with 60 Vbeta and 13 Jbeta primers that the PCR ran. The data were produced by immunoSEQ multiplex PCR, yet TCRdb's version contains in-frame clones alone and is incomplete. In the table there are approximately 120,000 clones, approximately 76% of which are singletons. Source material: PBMCs. These receptors all stem from a man in his forties in good health and CMV-seronegative.

This clone showed up just once. The chain employs TRBV4-1 and TRBJ1-2, with D unresolved. CDR1 and CDR2 (germline): MGHRA, YSYEKL. The CDR3 runs to 11 residues. Trimming shortened V by 5 bases and J by 8 bases, and 9 bases separated the two germline ends. DNA for the CDR3: TGCGCCAGCAGCGCCCTGGGCGGCTACACCTTC. It yields the protein CASSALGGYTF.

J is TRBJ1-2 and V is TRBV7-2; TRBD1 might be the D (5 bases). The length of the CDR3 is 14 residues. Germline CDR1 reads SGHTA; CDR2 reads FQGNSA. V lost 5 bases and J lost 2, with 12 bases in between. CDR3 sequence reads: CASSTRAPNYGYTF. The CDR3 bases are TGTGCCAGCAGCACCAGGGCACCCAACTATGGCTACACCTTC. Variable domain in full (rest from reference TRBV7-2 and TRBJ1-2): GAGVSQSPSNKVTEKGKDVELRCDPISGHTALYWYRQSLGQGLEFLIYFQGNSAPDKSGLPSDRFSAERTGGSVSTLTIQRTQQEDSAVYLCASSTRAPNYGYTFGSGTRLTVV.

V and J are TRBV27 and TRBJ2-2; 7 bases match TRBD1. The CDR3 spans 14 residues. Germline V CDR1 and CDR2: MNHEY, SMNVEV (reference sequence). The junction had 8 bases not matched to a gene; V was cut back by 5 bases and J by 8 bases. Here the CDR3 DNA reads TGTGCCAGCAGTACCGACAGGGTATCGGGGGAGCTGTTTTTT. Protein: CASSTDRVSGELFF.

V is TRBV15 and J is TRBJ1-2; no reliable D call. The CDR3 sequence is 13 residues long. Trimming pared 7 bases from V and 8 bases from J, leaving 17 bases between. CDR1 and CDR2 from the germline V gene are LNHNV and YYDKDF (reference sequence). The CDR3 spells CATTTAGRRGYTF. DNA for the CDR3: TGTGCCACCACCACGGCCGGCCGGAGGGGCTACACCTTC.

V and J are TRBV6-5 and TRBJ2-7, with 8 nucleotides matching TRBD1. V shed 6 bases and J 1 base; nucleotides not matched to a gene: 8. CDR1 MNHEY and CDR2 SVGAGI come from the germline V gene. This CDR3 comprises 15 residues. CDR3 amino acids: CASRPTDRVSYEQYF. The CDR3 DNA sequence: TGTGCCAGCAGGCCCACGGACAGGGTGTCCTACGAGCAGTACTTC.

J is TRBJ1-5 and V is TRBV6-1, with D perhaps TRBD1 (6 bases). Germline loops: CDR1 MNHNS, CDR2 SASEGT. The V and J ends lost 3 bases and 5 bases respectively, with 8 bases between them. The CDR3 spans 13 residues. The CDR3 DNA reads TGTGCCAGCAGTGAGACAGGTTATCAGCCCCAGCATTTT. Translation gives CASSETGYQPQHF.

This clone is large (0.1 to 1%) in the sample. V gene TRBV4-3 combines with J gene TRBJ2-1; 11 nucleotides match TRBD2. J was trimmed by 4 bases and V by 5 bases; bases with no gene match: 7. The CDR3 runs 16 residues. The germline CDR1 and CDR2 sequences are LGHNA and YSLEER. The CDR3 DNA reads as TGCGCCAGCAGCGTACAGACTAGCGGGGATTACAATGAGCAGTTCTTC. This codes for CASSVQTSGDYNEQFF.

This clone appeared a single time. The V and J genes are TRBV11-2 and TRBJ2-1, with 12 bases lining up with TRBD2. This CDR3 comprises 16 residues. V was clipped by 2 bases and J by 6 bases; unmatched bases: 5. Germline values: CDR1 SGHAT, CDR2 FQNNGV. This chain's CDR3 is CASSLLAGGPGNEQFF. The DNA for the CDR3 is TGTGCCAGCAGCTTACTAGCGGGGGGGCCGGGCAATGAGCAGTTCTTC.

The chain combines TRBV7-9 with TRBJ1-2; TRBD1 agrees at 7 bases. The germline V gene has CDR1 SEHNR and CDR2 FQNEAQ (reference sequence). V shed 3 bases and J 2 bases; nucleotides not matched to a gene: 6. This CDR3 is 15 amino acids long. CDR3 in DNA: TGTGCCAGCAGCTTCAGCCGACAGGGAAACTATGGCTACACCTTC. Its translation: CASSFSRQGNYGYTF.

This clone was picked up one time. The same CDR3 can be traced to other DNA sequences in this sample. The CDR3 region is CASSLRGVRGIGNTEAFF. The CDR3 DNA is TGTGCCAGCAGCCTAAGAGGAGTTCGGGGAATCGGGAACACTGAAGCTTTCTTT. The chain employs TRBV7-9 and TRBJ1-1; D uncertain. This CDR3 is 18 amino acids long. The V end was cut by 5 bases, the J end by 1 base, with 23 bases between. Looked up from germline, CDR1 is SEHNR and CDR2 is FQNEAQ (reference sequence).

This chain links TRBV29-1 with TRBJ2-6, with 7 nucleotides matching TRBD1. Per germline, CDR1 SQVTM and CDR2 ANQGSEA. The V gene end was trimmed by 4 bases and the J gene end by 2 bases; junction bases not matched to a gene: 5. The CDR3 length is 15 residues. The CDR3 nucleotides are TGCAGCGTTGGACAGGGCTTAGCTGGGGCCAACGTCCTGACTTTC. Its protein is CSVGQGLAGANVLTF.

The chain recombines TRBV9 with TRBJ2-7; D not certain. Between the trimmed V and J ends, which lost 3 bases and 6 bases, there was a span of 19 bases. The CDR3 totals 15 residues. The germline V gene encodes CDR1 SGDLS and CDR2 YYNGEE. The CDR3 nucleotides are TGTGCCAGCAGCGCGGTTTCAACGAAAGGCGGCGAGCAGTACTTC. This codes for CASSAVSTKGGEQYF.

CDR3 DNA sequence: TGTGCCATCAGTAATCCGGGACAGGGACAGGACGGCTACACCTTC. It translates to CAISNPGQGQDGYTF. This chain joins TRBV10-3 and TRBJ1-2, with 9 bases that match TRBD1. This CDR3 is built from 15 residues. Germline values: CDR1 ENHRY, CDR2 SYGVKD. The junction had 12 bases not matched to a gene; V was cut back by 5 bases and J by 8 bases.

This clone was seen a few times. Relative to the germline gene, one junction end is altered; a read error may explain this. The gene calls are TRBV30 and TRBJ1-4, with D possibly TRBD1 on 6 matching bases. Per germline, CDR1 GTSNPN and CDR2 SVGIG (reference sequence). The CDR3 covers 15 residues. CDR3 coding DNA: TGTGCCTGGAGTTGGGGAGGGGGGCTGGGTGAAAAACTGCTCTTT. Translation gives CAWSWGGGLGEKLLF.

This clone was observed a handful of times. The chain couples TRBV7-9 to TRBJ2-7, with 8 bases matching TRBD2. The V gene end was trimmed by 5 bases and the J gene end by 2 bases; junction bases not matched to a gene: 8. Germline V lookup: CDR1 SEHNR, CDR2 FQNEAQ (reference sequence). The CDR3 spans 15 residues. This chain's CDR3 is CASSQGLVEAYEQYF. The CDR3 DNA follows: TGTGCCAGCAGCCAGGGACTAGTTGAGGCCTACGAGCAGTACTTC.

This clone has a handful of counts. The chain carries TRBV7-2 and TRBJ2-7, with D unresolved. The V end lost 3 bases, the J end lost 6 bases, and 3 bases lay between the germline ends. There are 10 residues in the CDR3. Germline V gene lookup returns CDR1 SGHTA and CDR2 FQGNSA. The CDR3 protein is CASSFGEQYF. The DNA for the CDR3 is TGTGCCAGCAGCTTCGGCGAGCAGTACTTC.

This chain connects TRBV19 to TRBJ2-1, with 11 bases identical to TRBD2. J was trimmed by 7 bases and V by 6 bases; bases with no gene match: 23. Per germline, CDR1 LNHDA and CDR2 SQIVND (reference sequence). The CDR3 spans 20 residues. The CDR3 protein is CASRWAGTSGPWALVNEQFF. CDR3 bases: TGTGCCAGTAGATGGGCCGGGACTAGCGGACCCTGGGCGTTGGTAAATGAGCAGTTCTTC.

The chain recombines TRBV16 with TRBJ2-5; 8 bases line up with TRBD2. With 4 bases clipped from V and 4 bases from J, the junction kept 5 bases outside the gene matches. Germline values: CDR1 KGHSY, CDR2 FQNENV. The CDR3 spans 14 residues. CDR3 bases: TGTGCCAGCAGCCTTGGACTAGCCACAGAGACCCAGTACTTC. The encoded protein is CASSLGLATETQYF. Based on the CDR3 plus reference TRBV16 and TRBJ2-5, the full variable domain is GEEVAQTPKHLVRGEGQKAKLYCAPIKGHSYVFWYQQVLKNEFKFLISFQNENVFDETGMPKERFSAKCLPNSPCSLEIQATKLEDSAVYFCASSLGLATETQYFGPGTRLLVL.

This clone has more than one count but fewer than ten. The V and J genes are TRBV6-6 and TRBJ1-5; possibly TRBD1 for D (5 bases). The CDR3 is 14 amino acids. Germline-derived CDR1 and CDR2 are MNHNY and SVGAGI (reference sequence). V lost 6 bases, J lost 7 bases, and 16 bases lay in between. The CDR3 sequence is CASSQRQGTQPQHF. In DNA form, the CDR3 reads TGTGCCAGCAGCCAGAGGCAGGGTACCCAGCCCCAGCATTTT.

The CDR3 sequence: CASSVVGGGALGPDTQYF. The CDR3 bases are TGTGCCAGCAGCGTAGTGGGCGGGGGGGCTCTCGGACCAGATACGCAGTATTTT. The chain couples TRBV9 to TRBJ2-3; 9 bases are shared with TRBD2. Germline lookup yields CDR1 SGDLS and CDR2 YYNGEE. V lost 0 bases to trimming and J lost 4 bases; unmatched junction nucleotides: 12. The CDR3 contains 18 residues.

The chain is built from TRBV29-1 and TRBJ1-1; 9 positions agree with TRBD1. Trimming at V came to 6 bases and at J to 11 bases, leaving 10 bases not matched to a gene. The CDR3 length is 12 residues. Germline V gene data show CDR1 as SQVTM and CDR2 as ANQGSEA. CDR3 coding DNA: TGCAGCGTCGAGGGACAGGGCTGGGGGGCTTTCTTT. It yields the protein CSVEGQGWGAFF.

The chain couples TRBV6-1 to TRBJ1-1, with 7 bases lining up with TRBD1. The CDR3 length is 14 residues. Germline loops: CDR1 MNHNS, CDR2 SASEGT. The trim removed 7 bases at V and 6 bases at J, leaving 11 bases unmatched. This CDR3 reads CASTGDSLVAEAFF. The CDR3, as DNA: TGTGCCAGCACCGGGGACAGTCTTGTGGCTGAAGCTTTCTTT.

This chain joins TRBV11-1 and TRBJ1-1, with 10 bases that match TRBD1. There are 19 residues in the CDR3. J lost 0 bases, V lost 4 bases, and 14 bases had no gene match. Germline lookup yields CDR1 SGHAT and CDR2 FQDESV (reference sequence). The CDR3 protein is CASSWAGTGAPGMNTEAFF. CDR3 sequence (DNA): TGTGCCAGCAGCTGGGCCGGGACAGGGGCGCCCGGGATGAACACTGAAGCTTTCTTT.

Notes on this clone: One junction end does not reproduce the germline sequence, and a read error may be involved. This chain joins TRBV7-8 and TRBJ1-5; no reliable D call. Germline V gene data show CDR1 as SGHVS and CDR2 as FQNEAQ. The CDR3 sequence is 15 residues long. CDR3 region: CASGLVRQNNQPQHF. The CDR3 DNA follows: TGTGCCAGCGGCTTAGTGCGTCAAAACAATCAGCCCCAGCATTTT.

The chain is built from TRBV9 and TRBJ1-2, with D unclear. CDR1 and CDR2 from the germline V gene are SGDLS and YYNGEE. The CDR3 length is 13 residues. V was cut by 4 bases and J by 5 bases, with 12 bases left in between. CDR3 in DNA: TGTGCCAGCAGCCCTGACGGGATATATGGCTACACCTTC. Translating gives CASSPDGIYGYTF.

Points on this clone: At one of its ends the junction is not consistent with the germline gene, which may arise from a read error. V is TRBV27 and J is TRBJ1-2; 9 nucleotides line up with TRBD1. Germline CDR1 MNHEY, CDR2 SMNVEV (reference sequence). The CDR3 is 15 amino acids. The CDR3 coding sequence is TGTGCCAGCAGTACTCCGGGACAGGGCTGGTATGGCTACCCCTTC. Its protein is CASSTPGQGWYGYPF.